This is a list of T cell receptor beta chains from one sample in a study of regulatory T cells in long-lasting Graves disease. TCRdb reprocessed the multiplex PCR reads via MiXCR and lists one record per CDR3 protein. The table includes roughly 420,000 distinct CDR3 sequences, 14% detected once. These data also featured in a second study, about T cells in Graves' hyperthyroidism and ophthalmopathy.

The input for sequencing was peripheral blood mononuclear cells (PBMCs), taken at new diagnosis, from a patient treated with antithyroid drugs. These receptors were obtained from a woman in her 50s with Graves disease. The CDR3 runs from the conserved cysteine through the conserved F or W. The order of the fields is D gene, V gene, J gene, clone size, CDR3 length, CDR3 DNA, CDR3 protein. The D gene is left open where the match is weak. Expanded clones are given a class, and other clones once, few, many or no size at all.

TRBD2	TRBV2	TRBJ2-1	many	17	TGTGCCAGCACCCGGGATAATGGCGGGAGCTCCTACAATGAGCAGTTCTTC	CASTRDNGGSSYNEQFF
TRBD2	TRBV19	TRBJ2-2	NA	17	TGTGCCAGTAGTATTGGGCTAGCGGGATCTCACACCGGGGAGCTGTTTTTT	CASSIGLAGSHTGELFF
NA	TRBV11-2	TRBJ2-2	many	16	TGTGCCAGCATGCTTATGATGGGATCGAACACCGGGGAGCTGTTTTTT	CASMLMMGSNTGELFF
NA	TRBV12-3/TRBV12-4	TRBJ1-6	NA	14	TGTGCCACATCAAGGGGGAGGGAGAATTCACCCCTCCACTTT	CATSRGRENSPLHF
TRBD2	TRBV11-2	TRBJ2-1	few	15	TGTGCCAGCAGCTGGGGGACTAGAACTCGGAATGAGCAGTTCTTC	CASSWGTRTRNEQFF
TRBD2	TRBV2	TRBJ2-5	NA	16	TGTGCCAGCAGACCTACTAGCGGAGCCTCTTTGGAGACCCAGTACTTC	CASRPTSGASLETQYF
TRBD1	TRBV28	TRBJ1-1	many	14	TGTGCCAGCAGCACAGGACAGGGGAACACTGAAGCTTTCTTT	CASSTGQGNTEAFF
TRBD2	TRBV12-3/TRBV12-4	TRBJ2-5	NA	16	TGTGCCAGCAGTTCTTGGACTAGCGGGTTCCAAGAGACCCAGTACTTC	CASSSWTSGFQETQYF
NA	TRBV9	TRBJ2-3	many	14	TGTGCCAGCAGCTGGAGCGGGAGCACAGATACGCAGTATTTT	CASSWSGSTDTQYF
TRBD2	TRBV2	TRBJ2-7	few	14	TGTGCCAGCAGTAGGACTAGCGGATACTACGAGCAGTACTTC	CASSRTSGYYEQYF
NA	TRBV4-2	TRBJ1-1	many	17	TGTGCCAGCAGCCCAGTTGGAAATGGGCAGTCCCCCCGTGAAGCTTTCTTT	CASSPVGNGQSPREAFF
TRBD1	TRBV12-3/TRBV12-4	TRBJ1-1	many	14	TGTGCCAGCACTCATAGGACAGGGAACACTGAAGCTTTCTTT	CASTHRTGNTEAFF
NA	TRBV7-2	TRBJ1-2	few	12	TGTGCCAGCAGCTTAGGGCCCTATGGCTACACCTTC	CASSLGPYGYTF
TRBD2	TRBV3-1	TRBJ2-7	many	15	TGTGCCAGCAGCCAAGCATTAGCGGGAGTAGAAGAGCAGTACTTC	CASSQALAGVEEQYF
TRBD2	TRBV20-1	TRBJ2-1	few	13	TGCAGTGTAGGAGCGGGATTCATCTATGAGCAGTTCTTC	CSVGAGFIYEQFF
NA	TRBV6-1	TRBJ1-2	NA	14	TGTGCCAGCAGGACTCTGTTCAGGGACTATGGCTACACCTTC	CASRTLFRDYGYTF
TRBD1	TRBV24-1	TRBJ2-5	NA	14	TGTGCCACCAGTGATGCACAGGGGGAAGAGACCCAGTACTTC	CATSDAQGEETQYF
NA	TRBV3-1	TRBJ2-7	few	14	TGTGCCAGCAGCCCAAGCTACAGGGACTACGAGCAGTACTTC	CASSPSYRDYEQYF
NA	TRBV7-2	TRBJ1-1	many	15	TGTGCCAGCAGCTTAGACCGGACGACGAACACTGAAGCTTTCTTT	CASSLDRTTNTEAFF
NA	TRBV7-2	TRBJ2-7	NA	15	TGTGCCAGCAGCTTACCCGGGACAAGCACCTACGAGCAGTACTTC	CASSLPGTSTYEQYF
TRBD1	TRBV27	TRBJ2-4	NA	14	TGTGCCAGCAGCCGGACAGGGGTAAAAAACATTCAGTACTTC	CASSRTGVKNIQYF
NA	TRBV11-2	TRBJ2-5	many	14	TGTGCCAGCAGCTTAGCGATTAGCAAAGAGACCCAGTACTTC	CASSLAISKETQYF
NA	TRBV6-1	TRBJ2-2	NA	12	TGTGCCAGCAGTCCCTACACCGGGGGGCTGTTTTTT	CASSPYTGGLFF
TRBD2	TRBV6-4	TRBJ2-1	NA	21	TGTGCCAGCAGTGACTCGACAATTGGACTAGCGGGTCAGTACTCCTACAATGAGCAGTTCTTC	CASSDSTIGLAGQYSYNEQFF
TRBD1	TRBV3-1	TRBJ2-2	many	12	TGTGCCAGTAACAGGGGCACCGGGGAGCTGTTTTTT	CASNRGTGELFF
TRBD1	TRBV27	TRBJ1-1	many	16	TGTGCCAGCAGTTCTTCTCTGGGACAGGCCCCCATTGAAGCTTTCTTT	CASSSSLGQAPIEAFF